This T cell receptor beta chain emerged from a study of human T cells and chemical hapten exposure. MiXCR, applied by TCRdb to the RACE reads, yields one record per CDR3 protein. In the table there are about 80,000 distinct CDR3 sequences, 11% of which are singletons. Germline assignment: CDR1 LGHDT and CDR2 YNNKEL (reference sequence). Between the trimmed V and J ends, which lost 8 bases and 0 bases, there was a span of 13 bases. There are 14 residues in the CDR3. Time point given: patch test 2, 6 weeks after DPC sensitization. Treatment in this sample: therapeutic diphenylcyclopropenone sensitization with weekly scalp DPC.

This chain joins TRBV3-1 and TRBJ1-1; the D gene is possibly TRBD1 (5 bases). This TCR was recovered from a young man with alopecia areata. Some clones in this sample may be carry-over from other donors' samples. The sequenced sample was whole blood, obtained in connection with sensitization to the hapten diphenylcyclopropenone (DPC). CDR3: CASQEGNMNTEAFF. The DNA for the CDR3 is TGTGCCAGCCAGGAGGGGAATATGAACACTGAAGCTTTCTTT.